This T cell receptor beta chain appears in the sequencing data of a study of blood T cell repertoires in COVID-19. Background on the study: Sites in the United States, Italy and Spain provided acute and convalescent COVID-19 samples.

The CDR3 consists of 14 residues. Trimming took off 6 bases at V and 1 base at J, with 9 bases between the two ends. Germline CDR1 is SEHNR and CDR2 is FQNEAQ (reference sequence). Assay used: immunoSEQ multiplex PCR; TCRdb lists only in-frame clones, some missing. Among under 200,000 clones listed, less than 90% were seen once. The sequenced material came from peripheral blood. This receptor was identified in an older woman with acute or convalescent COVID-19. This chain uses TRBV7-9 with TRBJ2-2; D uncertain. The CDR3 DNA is TGTGCCAGCAGTCAAACATTGAACACCGGGGAGCTGTTTTTT. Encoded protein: CASSQTLNTGELFF.